The clone carrying this T cell receptor (beta chain) was picked up many times. No antigen is known for it. This record comes from a study of T cells in Graves' hyperthyroidism and ophthalmopathy. Broader study findings: The model made its ophthalmopathy prediction, and onset followed a median about 5.9 months later.

Patients aged 18 to 65 had newly diagnosed hyperthyroidism of under 2 months' duration. Using RNA transcripts as the source, TCR beta CDR3 regions were amplified. The HTBI set primed first-round TCR CDR3 RT-PCR. Each CDR3 protein gets one entry after TCRdb re-called the multiplex PCR reads with MiXCR. The profile shows 250,000 to 300,000 distinct CDR3 sequences, about 13% of them singletons. The V segment lost 5 bases and the J segment 2 bases; nucleotides outside the gene matches: 3. CDR3 length equals 14 residues. CDR1 is SGHTA, CDR2 FQGNSA, per germline. Sequencing input: blood. The V call is TRBV7-2, the J call TRBJ2-1, with TRBD1 matching over 7 bases. This receptor was obtained from a woman between 40 and 55 years old with Graves' hyperthyroidism. In nucleotides, the CDR3 is TGTGCCAGCAGCCCCGGGACAGCCTACAATGAGCAGTTCTTC. It codes for CASSPGTAYNEQFF.